One and the same sample provided the 26 T cell receptor beta chains below, sequenced in a study of shared T cell receptors in the human thymus. Some clones are missing from TCRdb's copy, which holds only in-frame ones; the method was immunoSEQ multiplex PCR. This sample yields roughly 700,000 clones, of which roughly 90% are seen a single time; 0.0095% to 0.012% belongs to the top ten. This sample was shared with a second study, whose subject was human thymus T cells.

Sample: thymocytes. These TCRs come from a boy younger than two with a congenital heart defect.

The rearrangement uses TRBV5-1 and TRBJ2-3; TRBD2 aligns across 8 bases. J was trimmed by 4 bases and V by 5 bases; bases with no gene match: 9. CDR3 length: 15 residues. CDR1 and CDR2 (germline): SGHRS, YFSETQ. The CDR3 is CASRLWGGRPDTQYF. The CDR3 nucleotides read TGCGCCAGCAGACTTTGGGGCGGGAGGCCAGATACGCAGTATTTT. Based on the CDR3 plus reference TRBV5-1 and TRBJ2-3, the full variable domain is KAGVTQTPRYLIKTRGQQVTLSCSPISGHRSVSWYQQTPGQGLQFLFEYFSETQRNKGNFPGRFSGRQFSNSRSEMNVSTLELGDSALYLCASRLWGGRPDTQYFGPGTRLTVL.

The sample holds a few counts of this clone. The chain couples TRBV4-3 to TRBJ1-3; weak D call: TRBD1 (6 bases). In germline, CDR1 is LGHNA, CDR2 YSLEER. V was pared by 3 bases and J by 2 bases, with 8 bases between. CDR3 length equals 14 residues. DNA for the CDR3: TGCGCCAGCAGCCAGGGGGCACCTGGAAACACCATATATTTT. Encoded protein: CASSQGAPGNTIYF.

The chain joins TRBV19 to TRBJ1-1; 7 bases fit TRBD1. Trimming cost V 6 bases and J 6 bases; bases outside gene matches: 7. This CDR3 is 13 amino acids long. Germline V lookup: CDR1 LNHDA, CDR2 SQIVND (reference sequence). The CDR3: CASRATGSAEAFF. DNA of the CDR3: TGTGCCAGTAGGGCGACAGGGTCGGCTGAAGCTTTCTTT.

The chain combines TRBV9 with TRBJ2-1, with a weak D call TRBD2 (6 bases). Germline assignment: CDR1 SGDLS and CDR2 YYNGEE. The CDR3 totals 17 residues. Trimming took 0 bases from V and 0 from J, leaving 13 bases between them. The DNA of the CDR3 is TGTGCCAGCAGCGTAGGGTTTCGGCGGGACTCCTACAATGAGCAGTTCTTC. Protein sequence: CASSVGFRRDSYNEQFF.

In its sample, this clone was seen once. The chain employs TRBV14 and TRBJ2-1; TRBD2 might be the D (5 bases). Germline CDR1 reads SGHDN; CDR2 reads FVKESK. V was trimmed by 0 bases and J by 7 bases, leaving 13 bases between them. This CDR3 is built from 15 residues. CDR3 loop: CASSQDWETLNEQFF. The CDR3 DNA sequence: TGTGCCAGCAGCCAAGATTGGGAGACTCTAAATGAGCAGTTCTTC. Full variable domain (rest looked up from reference TRBV14 and TRBJ2-1): EAGVTQFPSHSVIEKGQTVTLRCDPISGHDNLYWYRRVMGKEIKFLLHFVKESKQDESGMPNNRFLAERTGGTYSTLKVQPAELEDSGVYFCASSQDWETLNEQFFGPGTRLTVL.

The chain combines TRBV10-3 with TRBJ2-2; TRBD2 matches 10 bases. The CDR3 is 15 amino acids. CDR1 is ENHRY, CDR2 SYGVKD, per germline. V dropped 3 bases and J dropped 3; count of bases not matched to a gene: 1. The CDR3 loop is CAISDGTSDTGELFF. The CDR3 DNA reads as TGTGCCATCAGTGATGGGACTAGCGACACCGGGGAGCTGTTTTTT.

The chain links TRBV4-1 to TRBJ1-2; D unclear. The CDR3 consists of 16 residues. The V and J ends lost 2 bases and 4 bases respectively, with 17 bases between them. Germline V gene lookup returns CDR1 MGHRA and CDR2 YSYEKL. CDR3 sequence: CASSQPKTPGSYGYTF. CDR3 bases: TGCGCCAGCAGCCAACCTAAAACGCCGGGAAGCTATGGCTACACCTTC.

The chain has TRBV28 and TRBJ1-1, with D perhaps matching TRBD1 (5 bases). Germline lookup yields CDR1 MDHEN and CDR2 SYDVKM. CDR3 size: 11 residues. The germline V and J ends were trimmed by 8 bases and 3 bases, with 7 bases remaining between them. In DNA, the CDR3 is TGTGCCAGCGGGGGGTACACTGAAGCTTTCTTT. Translated, it gives CASGGYTEAFF.

The J gene is TRBJ2-7, the V gene TRBV14; D unresolved. Trimming took 0 bases from V and 0 from J, leaving 12 bases between them. Germline assignment: CDR1 SGHDN and CDR2 FVKESK. This CDR3 region has 16 residues. The CDR3 nucleotides read TGTGCCAGCAGCCAAGATACGGGTCTACCCTCCTACGAGCAGTACTTC. Its protein product is CASSQDTGLPSYEQYF. Drawing the rest from reference TRBV14 and TRBJ2-7, the complete variable domain is EAGVTQFPSHSVIEKGQTVTLRCDPISGHDNLYWYRRVMGKEIKFLLHFVKESKQDESGMPNNRFLAERTGGTYSTLKVQPAELEDSGVYFCASSQDTGLPSYEQYFGPGTRLTVT.

This chain's CDR3 is CASSLDPNEKLFF. The CDR3 nucleotides are TGTGCCAGCAGCTTAGACCCGAATGAAAAACTGTTTTTT. The chain carries TRBV11-3 and TRBJ1-4; D is undetermined. Trimming removed 0 bases at V and 5 bases at J, with 4 bases between. This CDR3 has 13 residues. Per germline, CDR1 SGHNT and CDR2 YENEEA.

This sequence joins TRBV29-1 and TRBJ2-5, with 10 bases identical to TRBD2. The CDR3 sequence is 14 residues long. V dropped 2 bases and J dropped 4; count of bases not matched to a gene: 4. From germline, CDR1 is SQVTM and CDR2 ANQGSEA. CDR3 nucleotide sequence: TGCAGCGTTGAAACGCTAGCGGGAGCAGAGACCCAGTACTTC. It translates to CSVETLAGAETQYF.

This chain joins TRBV27 and TRBJ2-6; D is perhaps TRBD2 (6 bases). This CDR3 contains 18 residues. The V gene's germline CDR1 is MNHEY and CDR2 SMNVEV (reference sequence). V shed 7 bases and J shed 0 bases, with 19 bases lying between them. This chain's CDR3 is CASKGRASESSGANVLTF. The CDR3, as DNA: TGTGCCAGCAAGGGGCGGGCTAGCGAAAGCTCTGGGGCCAACGTCCTGACTTTC.

The chain recombines TRBV27 with TRBJ2-2, with D perhaps TRBD1 (6 bases). The CDR3 consists of 14 residues. Germline V CDR1 and CDR2: MNHEY, SMNVEV (reference sequence). V lost 6 bases, J lost 3 bases, and 11 bases lay in between. DNA for the CDR3: TGTGCCAGCAGCCCCAGGGGACACACCGGGGAGCTGTTTTTT. The encoded protein is CASSPRGHTGELFF.

This clone was recorded once. J is TRBJ2-5 and V is TRBV29-1; D may be TRBD2 (6 bases). CDR3 size: 14 residues. Germline V gives CDR1 SQVTM, CDR2 ANQGSEA. V shed 3 bases and J shed 9 bases, with 20 bases lying between them. The CDR3 DNA reads TGCAGCGTTGACCGGGAGAGGGCCAGTTGGTCCCAGTACTTC. Residues: CSVDRERASWSQYF.

V is TRBV27 and J is TRBJ1-1; maybe TRBD1 (5 bases). The V gene lost 4 bases and the J gene lost 3 bases, with 9 bases spanning the gap. This CDR3 spans 13 amino acids. Germline V gives CDR1 MNHEY, CDR2 SMNVEV (reference sequence). CDR3 DNA sequence: TGTGCCAGCAGTTCACGGGGGTACACTGAAGCTTTCTTT. Amino acid sequence: CASSSRGYTEAFF.

The CDR3 sequence is CASSPPWSGNYGYTF. DNA for the CDR3: TGTGCCAGCTCACCACCGTGGTCAGGCAACTATGGCTACACCTTC. The rearrangement uses TRBV18 and TRBJ1-2; D is ambiguous. Trimming took off 0 bases at V and 2 bases at J, with 10 bases between the two ends. CDR3 length equals 15 residues. Per the germline V gene, CDR1 is KGHSH and CDR2 is LQKENI. The full variable domain, in which reference TRBV18 and TRBJ1-2 provide the parts outside the CDR3, is NAGVMQNPRHLVRRRGQEARLRCSPMKGHSHVYWYRQLPEEGLKFMVYLQKENIIDESGMPKERFSAEFPKEGPSILRIQQVVRGDSAAYFCASSPPWSGNYGYTFGSGTRLTVV.

The rearrangement uses TRBV15 and TRBJ1-5; 9 nucleotides align to TRBD1. This CDR3 region has 16 residues. Trimming removed 1 base from V and 6 bases from J; junction bases left unmatched: 7. Germline CDR1 LNHNV, CDR2 YYDKDF (reference sequence). The CDR3 reads CATSRAGTGISQPQHF. CDR3 nucleotides: TGTGCCACCAGCAGAGCCGGGACAGGGATCAGTCAGCCCCAGCATTTT.

The genes are TRBV7-2 and TRBJ2-5; D gene ambiguous. Per the germline V gene, CDR1 is SGHTA and CDR2 is FQGNSA. The CDR3 is 15 amino acids. V was pared by 4 bases and J by 2 bases, with 14 bases between. The CDR3 nucleotides are TGTGCCAGCAGCTCCCCCCGCGACTTACAAGAGACCCAGTACTTC. Its translation: CASSSPRDLQETQYF.

This chain uses TRBV19 with TRBJ1-5, with D possibly TRBD1 on 6 matching bases. V was cut by 3 bases and J by 10 bases, with 16 bases left in between. Germline CDR1 LNHDA, CDR2 SQIVND (reference sequence). The CDR3 has 14 amino acids. CDR3 region: CASSILTGLAPQHF. CDR3 nucleotides: TGTGCCAGTAGTATTCTGACAGGTCTTGCCCCCCAGCATTTT.

The rearrangement joins TRBV4-3 to TRBJ2-3, with 10 bases fitting TRBD2. CDR1 is LGHNA and CDR2 is YSLEER in the germline V gene. Losses at the gene ends were 7 bases for V and 4 bases for J; bases not matched to a gene: 8. CDR3 length equals 15 residues. Here the CDR3 DNA reads TGCGCCAGCACCCCTGGACTAGCGGTCCCAGATACGCAGTATTTT. Encoded protein: CASTPGLAVPDTQYF.

The V call is TRBV4-2, the J call TRBJ1-2; 10 bases map to TRBD1. Germline CDR1 is LGHNA and CDR2 is YNFKEQ. Trimming took 4 bases from V and 2 from J; bases not matched to a gene: 19. This CDR3 is built from 20 residues. The CDR3, as DNA: TGTGCCAGCAGCCCTCCAATGCAGAGAGTAGGGGGACAGGGGAACTATGGCTACACCTTC. It translates to CASSPPMQRVGGQGNYGYTF.

The rearrangement links TRBV15 to TRBJ1-1; perhaps TRBD1 as D (5 bases). Trimming took 0 bases from V and 0 from J, leaving 14 bases between them. Germline V gene lookup returns CDR1 LNHNV and CDR2 YYDKDF (reference sequence). CDR3 size: 17 residues. The CDR3 region is CATSRERPRVMNTEAFF. For the CDR3, the DNA is TGTGCCACCAGCAGAGAGCGTCCCAGGGTCATGAACACTGAAGCTTTCTTT.

J is TRBJ1-2 and V is TRBV6-5; D unresolved. Trimming took off 6 bases at V and 5 bases at J, with 16 bases between the two ends. The CDR3 has 14 residues. Germline-derived CDR1 and CDR2 are MNHEY and SVGAGI. The CDR3 DNA is TGTGCCAGCAGCTCCGGGTCAGAGGCTTATGGCTACACCTTC. Translation: CASSSGSEAYGYTF.

The V call is TRBV7-8, the J call TRBJ1-4; a weak D match, TRBD1 (5 bases). V lost 0 bases to trimming and J lost 8 bases, with 16 bases between them. The V gene's germline CDR1 is SGHVS and CDR2 FQNEAQ. This CDR3 region has 16 residues. Written as DNA, the CDR3 is TGTGCCAGCAGCTTAGCGCGGGGGATTCGAGGGGAAAAACTGTTTTTT. It yields the protein CASSLARGIRGEKLFF.

V gene TRBV4-1 combines with J gene TRBJ2-1; 11 bases are a match to TRBD2. The germline V gene has CDR1 MGHRA and CDR2 YSYEKL. The CDR3 runs 18 residues. With 0 bases clipped from V and 6 bases from J, the junction kept 10 bases outside the gene matches. The CDR3 nucleotides are TGCGCCAGCAGCCAAGAGGCCCTAGCGGGAGGCCGTTTCAATGAGCAGTTCTTC. This codes for CASSQEALAGGRFNEQFF.

The chain recombines TRBV19 with TRBJ1-5, with D possibly matching TRBD1 (6 bases). CDR1 is LNHDA, CDR2 SQIVND, per germline (reference sequence). V was trimmed by 2 bases and J by 6 bases, leaving 11 bases between them. CDR3 length: 14 amino acids. The DNA for the CDR3 is TGTGCCAGTAGTATACACAGGGCCCGTCAGCCCCAGCATTTT. Residues: CASSIHRARQPQHF.